Following are 16 T cell receptor beta chains from one sample sequenced in a study of cytomegalovirus exposure and HLA in healthy donors. Researchers ran the PCR with 60 Vbeta and 13 Jbeta primers. TCRdb's copy holds only in-frame clones and misses some; the assay was immunoSEQ multiplex PCR. The repertoire has approximately 150,000 clones, 61% of them found once; the top ten carry about 1.8%. Source material: PBMCs. These receptor sequences come from a male donor in good health and CMV-seronegative.

This clone was seen a few times. The chain has TRBV6-1 and TRBJ1-3; possibly TRBD1 for D (5 bases). Germline CDR1 and CDR2: MNHNS and SASEGT. The CDR3 has 15 residues. V was pared by 2 bases and J by 4 bases, with 12 bases between. Here the CDR3 DNA reads TGTGCCAGCAGTGAAAATGGGGCAGACGGAAACACCATATATTTT. Residues: CASSENGADGNTIYF.

This clone was detected a few times. This sequence joins TRBV7-2 and TRBJ1-2; 8 bases are shared with TRBD1. This CDR3 is built from 14 residues. Unmatched junction bases numbered 6, after V lost 1 base and J lost 8 bases. The germline V gene has CDR1 SGHTA and CDR2 FQGNSA. CDR3 bases: TGTGCCAGCAGCTTAGATCAGGGGGCGAGGGGCTACACCTTC. As protein: CASSLDQGARGYTF. Supplemented by reference TRBV7-2 and TRBJ1-2, the full variable domain reads GAGVSQSPSNKVTEKGKDVELRCDPISGHTALYWYRQSLGQGLEFLIYFQGNSAPDKSGLPSDRFSAERTGGSVSTLTIQRTQQEDSAVYLCASSLDQGARGYTFGSGTRLTVV.

V gene TRBV6-4 combines with J gene TRBJ2-1; TRBD2 aligns across 8 bases. The CDR3 contains 16 residues. V trimming: 0 bases; J trimming: 6 bases; junction bases outside the gene matches: 7. Germline-derived CDR1 and CDR2 are MRHNA and SNTAGT. CDR3 region: CASSDSSGEGGNEQFF. The DNA for the CDR3 is TGTGCCAGCAGTGACTCTAGCGGGGAAGGCGGCAATGAGCAGTTCTTC.

V and J are TRBV11-3 and TRBJ2-7; possible D gene TRBD2, 6 bases. The CDR3 extends over 15 amino acids. Looked up from germline, CDR1 is SGHNT and CDR2 is YENEEA. Trimming stripped 5 bases from V and 1 base from J, with 15 bases between. The CDR3 DNA is TGTGCCAGCAGCGTGGGGACTGGTGGATCCTACGAGCAGTACTTC. Translating it yields CASSVGTGGSYEQYF.

This chain connects TRBV15 to TRBJ1-6; TRBD1 matches at 10 bases. The V gene end was trimmed by 0 bases and the J gene end by 3 bases; junction bases not matched to a gene: 5. The CDR3 runs to 18 residues. Germline V gives CDR1 LNHNV, CDR2 YYDKDF (reference sequence). This CDR3 is CATSRDSGQGGYNSPLHF. CDR3 coding DNA: TGTGCCACCAGCAGAGATAGCGGACAGGGGGGCTATAATTCACCCCTCCACTTT.

The chain recombines TRBV4-3 with TRBJ1-3; D not resolved. V shed 1 base and J shed 3 bases, with 10 bases lying between them. The CDR3 is made up of 15 amino acids. CDR1 is LGHNA and CDR2 is YSLEER in the germline V gene. For the CDR3, the DNA is TGCGCCAGCAGCCAAGGGCCAGGTTATGGAAACACCATATATTTT. It yields the protein CASSQGPGYGNTIYF.

There are a few counts of this clone. The chain recombines TRBV7-9 with TRBJ1-4, with a possible D match to TRBD1 (5 bases). V lost 1 base and J lost 2, with 8 bases in between. Per the germline V gene, CDR1 is SEHNR and CDR2 is FQNEAQ (reference sequence). The CDR3 is 15 amino acids. CDR3 coding DNA: TGTGCCAGCAGCTTAGACCGGGGGACTAATGAAAAACTGTTTTTT. It codes for CASSLDRGTNEKLFF.

V usage is TRBV5-1 and J usage is TRBJ2-4; 16 bases are shared with TRBD2. Germline CDR1 and CDR2: SGHRS and YFSETQ. Trimming took 4 bases from V and 5 from J; bases not matched to a gene: 6. CDR3 length equals 17 residues. This chain's CDR3 is CASSPGTSGGAQNIQYF. CDR3 sequence (DNA): TGCGCCAGCAGCCCGGGGACTAGCGGGGGGGCCCAAAACATTCAGTACTTC.

Only a few counts were recorded for this clone. J is TRBJ2-5 and V is TRBV18; D unclear. CDR1 KGHSH and CDR2 LQKENI come from the germline V gene. The CDR3 sequence is 15 residues long. Trimming stripped 2 bases from V and 0 bases from J, with 10 bases between. CDR3 DNA sequence: TGTGCCAGCTCACCAGAGACACCCGACCAAGAGACCCAGTACTTC. Protein sequence: CASSPETPDQETQYF.

J is TRBJ2-1 and V is TRBV10-1; D perhaps matches TRBD1 (6 bases). Trimming pared 3 bases from V and 8 bases from J, leaving 14 bases between. The CDR3 contains 14 residues. Germline CDR1 WNHNN, CDR2 SYGVQD (reference sequence). CDR3 protein: CASSEWGPYYEQFF. The CDR3, as DNA: TGCGCCAGCAGTGAATGGGGGCCTTATTATGAGCAGTTCTTC.

This clone was seen only a few times. The chain couples TRBV7-8 to TRBJ1-1, with 7 positions matching TRBD1. The germline V gene has CDR1 SGHVS and CDR2 FQNEAQ. This CDR3 is built from 14 residues. V trimming: 5 bases; J trimming: 2 bases; junction bases outside the gene matches: 5. The CDR3 DNA reads TGTGCCAGCAGCCTACGACAGGGAAACACTGAAGCTTTCTTT. Translated: CASSLRQGNTEAFF.

In regard to this clone: At the DNA level, this CDR3 is encoded by other sequences in the same sample as well. This rearrangement joins TRBV18 to TRBJ1-1, with TRBD1 identical over 11 bases. The CDR3 totals 14 residues. V was clipped by 4 bases and J by 4 bases; unmatched bases: 2. The germline V gene has CDR1 KGHSH and CDR2 LQKENI. As DNA, the CDR3 is TGTGCCAGCTCACTAGGGACAGGGGGCACTGAAGCTTTCTTT. Encoded protein: CASSLGTGGTEAFF. The full variable domain, with the rest looked up from reference TRBV18 and TRBJ1-1, is NAGVMQNPRHLVRRRGQEARLRCSPMKGHSHVYWYRQLPEEGLKFMVYLQKENIIDESGMPKERFSAEFPKEGPSILRIQQVVRGDSAAYFCASSLGTGGTEAFFGQGTRLTVV.

The V gene is TRBV6-6, the J gene TRBJ1-4; D is uncertain. This CDR3 contains 13 residues. Trimming stripped 7 bases from V and 0 bases from J, with 6 bases between. Germline loops: CDR1 MNHNY, CDR2 SVGAGI (reference sequence). For the CDR3, the DNA is TGTGCCAGCATCGGAGCAACTAATGAAAAACTGTTTTTT. Protein: CASIGATNEKLFF.

The genes are TRBV7-8 and TRBJ2-2; perhaps TRBD1 as D (6 bases). The V end was cut by 1 base, the J end by 1 base, with 10 bases between. The CDR3 has 16 amino acids. Looked up from germline, CDR1 is SGHVS and CDR2 is FQNEAQ. CDR3 DNA: TGTGCCAGCAGCTTAGGGAGGACAGAGAACACCGGGGAGCTGTTTTTT. Amino acid sequence: CASSLGRTENTGELFF. Variable domain in full (rest from reference TRBV7-8 and TRBJ2-2): GAGVSQSPRYKVAKRGQDVALRCDPISGHVSLFWYQQALGQGPEFLTYFQNEAQLDKSGLPSDRFFAERPEGSVSTLKIQRTQQEDSAVYLCASSLGRTENTGELFFGEGSRLTVL.

This clone occurred once. The chain recombines TRBV19 with TRBJ1-5; 7 bases line up with TRBD1. The germline V gene has CDR1 LNHDA and CDR2 SQIVND (reference sequence). The CDR3 is 17 amino acids. Trimming at V came to 7 bases and at J to 3 bases, leaving 15 bases not matched to a gene. The CDR3 spells CASKPNRVDRYNQPQHF. CDR3 bases: TGTGCCAGTAAGCCGAACCGGGTGGACAGGTACAATCAGCCCCAGCATTTT. Using reference TRBV19 and TRBJ1-5 for the parts outside the CDR3, the full variable domain is DGGITQSPKYLFRKEGQNVTLSCEQNLNHDAMYWYRQDPGQGLRLIYYSQIVNDFQKGDIAEGYSVSREKKESFPLTVTSAQKNPTAFYLCASKPNRVDRYNQPQHFGDGTRLSIL.

The chain has TRBV5-6 and TRBJ2-5; perhaps TRBD1 as D (6 bases). CDR1 is SGHDT, CDR2 YYEEEE, per germline. V dropped 7 bases and J dropped 2 bases, with 15 bases sitting between them. The CDR3 runs 14 residues. CDR3 residues: CASGLKGEQETQYF. CDR3 nucleotides: TGTGCCAGCGGACTGAAGGGGGAGCAAGAGACCCAGTACTTC.